Presented here are 25 T cell receptor beta chains from one specimen sequenced in a study of coeliac disease. Profiled with immunoSEQ multiplex PCR; TCRdb holds only in-frame clones, not every one. The table records 250 to 350 clones, approximately 77% of them present only once. Sequencing was performed on intraepithelial lymphocytes from the gut. The receptors shown here come from a woman in her thirties or forties with celiac disease, on a gluten-free diet.

V gene TRBV19 combines with J gene TRBJ2-7, with D unresolved. Germline V gene sequence: CDR1 LNHDA, CDR2 SQIVND (reference sequence). Trimming left V 5 bases short and J 2 bases short, with 10 bases between. The CDR3 spans 13 residues. The CDR3 region is CASSSRVTYEQYF. CDR3 coding DNA: TGTGCCAGTAGTTCCCGGGTCACCTACGAGCAGTACTTC.

The rearrangement links TRBV4-2 to TRBJ2-2, with TRBD1 matching 10 bases. Germline loops: CDR1 LGHNA, CDR2 YNFKEQ. CDR3 length equals 16 residues. V shed 3 bases and J 9 bases; nucleotides not matched to a gene: 10. CDR3 residues: CASSHLGQGESRELFF. The CDR3 DNA sequence: TGTGCCAGCAGCCACCTAGGACAGGGGGAGTCGAGGGAGCTGTTTTTT.

This clone was picked up a small number of times. This rearrangement joins TRBV7-9 to TRBJ2-1; possibly TRBD2 for D (5 bases). The CDR3 covers 16 residues. V dropped 1 base and J dropped 9 bases, with 19 bases sitting between them. Looked up from germline, CDR1 is SEHNR and CDR2 is FQNEAQ (reference sequence). The CDR3 loop is CASSLGERQARGEQFF. The CDR3 region has the DNA TGTGCCAGCAGCTTAGGAGAGCGGCAGGCCCGGGGTGAGCAGTTCTTC.

This sequence joins TRBV16 and TRBJ2-6; D gene uncertain. There are 16 residues in the CDR3. Germline loops: CDR1 KGHSY, CDR2 FQNENV. V lost 5 bases and J lost 5, with 16 bases in between. This CDR3 is CASSWCKQSRANVLTF. The CDR3 bases are TGTGCCAGCAGCTGGTGCAAGCAAAGTCGGGCCAACGTCCTGACTTTC.

This clone is hyperexpanded in the sample. This chain links TRBV4-1 with TRBJ2-5, with D perhaps matching TRBD2 (5 bases). This CDR3 has 13 residues. V lost 4 bases and J 6 bases, leaving 12 bases between the germline ends. Germline CDR1 and CDR2: MGHRA and YSYEKL. The CDR3 here is CASSPGLLKTQYF. CDR3 nucleotide sequence: TGCGCCAGCAGCCCCGGACTGCTAAAGACCCAGTACTTC.

The chain is built from TRBV5-1 and TRBJ2-5; 14 nucleotides match TRBD2. Trimming took 4 bases from V and 7 from J; bases not matched to a gene: 9. The CDR3 runs 16 residues. CDR1 is SGHRS, CDR2 YFSETQ, per germline. The CDR3 loop reads CASSAGLAGGEGTQYF. As DNA, the CDR3 is TGCGCCAGCAGCGCTGGACTAGCGGGGGGTGAGGGGACCCAGTACTTC.

V is TRBV7-8 and J is TRBJ2-3, with D maybe TRBD2 (5 bases). Germline CDR1 and CDR2: SGHVS and FQNEAQ. With 2 bases removed from V and 11 bases from J, the gap between germline ends came to 14 bases. This CDR3 has 13 residues. The CDR3 here is CASSLPPLDRQYF. The CDR3 coding sequence is TGTGCCAGCAGCTTACCCCCACTAGATCGGCAGTATTTT.

The chain carries TRBV10-3 and TRBJ2-2, with a tentative D call TRBD2 (6 bases). This CDR3 region has 13 residues. V lost 8 bases, J lost 6 bases, and 13 bases lay in between. CDR1 is ENHRY and CDR2 is SYGVKD in the germline V gene. The CDR3 here is CAIGGGEAGELFF. The CDR3 DNA is TGTGCCATCGGAGGAGGGGAGGCCGGGGAGCTGTTTTTT.

This clone showed up just a few times. The chain recombines TRBV2 with TRBJ2-3; a possible D gene is TRBD2 (5 bases). The V gene's germline CDR1 is SNHLY and CDR2 FYNNEI. The CDR3 runs 14 residues. Trimming left V 3 bases short and J 4 bases short, with 11 bases between. CDR3 in amino acids: CASSDERVPDTQYF. The CDR3 DNA sequence: TGTGCCAGCAGTGATGAGAGGGTTCCAGATACGCAGTATTTT.

The CDR3 protein is CAWYAKAGYTGELFF. The CDR3 DNA reads TGTGCCTGGTATGCCAAGGCGGGCTACACCGGGGAGCTGTTTTTT. The chain combines TRBV30 with TRBJ2-2; D may be TRBD2 (5 bases). This CDR3 is 15 amino acids long. V lost 5 bases and J lost 3, with 16 bases in between. Germline assignment: CDR1 GTSNPN and CDR2 SVGIG (reference sequence).

V is TRBV4-1 and J is TRBJ2-5, with 8 bases aligning to TRBD1. Germline loops: CDR1 MGHRA, CDR2 YSYEKL. The CDR3 has 16 residues. V trimming: 2 bases; J trimming: 5 bases; junction bases outside the gene matches: 10. The CDR3 nucleotides read TGCGCCAGCAGCCAATACGACAGGGGAATGGGGGAGACCCAGTACTTC. This translates into CASSQYDRGMGETQYF.

The chain recombines TRBV15 with TRBJ2-7; the D is unclear. This CDR3 has 14 residues. The V end lost 0 bases, the J end lost 6 bases, and 12 bases lay between the germline ends. Germline V gene lookup returns CDR1 LNHNV and CDR2 YYDKDF (reference sequence). CDR3 sequence (DNA): TGTGCCACCAGCAGAGACCAGGAAATCGGCGAGCAGTACTTC. It yields the protein CATSRDQEIGEQYF.

V usage is TRBV4-3 and J usage is TRBJ1-2, with 7 bases identical to TRBD1. The CDR3 covers 16 residues. The V and J ends lost 0 bases and 4 bases, in that order; junction bases with no gene match: 8. Germline V gene lookup returns CDR1 LGHNA and CDR2 YSLEER. The CDR3 DNA sequence: TGCGCCAGCAGCCAAGATCAGGGGGGTGCCCTCTATGGCTACACCTTC. As protein: CASSQDQGGALYGYTF.

This clone was counted once. The chain has TRBV5-1 and TRBJ1-5; TRBD1 is a possible D gene (5 bases). The V gene lost 6 bases and the J gene lost 6 bases, with 19 bases spanning the gap. This CDR3 spans 15 amino acids. Germline CDR1 reads SGHRS; CDR2 reads YFSETQ. CDR3 sequence: CASTPPRQGGQPQHF. Written as DNA, the CDR3 is TGCGCCAGCACCCCCCCCCGGCAGGGTGGTCAGCCCCAGCATTTT.

This chain connects TRBV27 to TRBJ2-7, with TRBD2 matching 7 bases. J gave up 4 bases and V 5 bases, and 14 bases lay outside the gene matches. Germline-derived CDR1 and CDR2 are MNHEY and SMNVEV (reference sequence). The CDR3 extends over 16 amino acids. The CDR3 loop is CASSPRSRLAGYEQYF. CDR3 sequence (DNA): TGTGCCAGCAGTCCACGCTCGAGACTAGCCGGGTACGAGCAGTACTTC.

The chain is built from TRBV25-1 and TRBJ1-2; D might be TRBD1 (5 bases). V lost 8 bases and J lost 5, with 21 bases in between. Germline CDR1 is MGHDK and CDR2 is SYGVNS. The CDR3 length is 15 residues. This chain's CDR3 is CASSFGGTKTYGYTF. The CDR3 nucleotides are TGTGCCAGCTCCTTCGGAGGGACGAAAACTTATGGCTACACCTTC.

CDR3 in amino acids: CASSLKVAPATGELFF. DNA for the CDR3: TGTGCCAGCAGCCTAAAGGTAGCTCCGGCGACCGGGGAGCTGTTTTTT. This chain joins TRBV7-3 and TRBJ2-2; no clear D gene. The ends were cut back, 5 bases at V and 5 bases at J, with 18 bases in the middle. Germline CDR1 and CDR2: SGHTA and FQGTGA. This CDR3 region has 16 residues. The full variable domain, its missing parts supplied by reference TRBV7-3 and TRBJ2-2, is GAGVSQTPSNKVTEKGKYVELRCDPISGHTALYWYRQSLGQGPEFLIYFQGTGAADDSGLPNDRFFAVRPEGSVSTLKIQRTERGDSAVYLCASSLKVAPATGELFFGEGSRLTVL.

This clone was seen only a few times. The chain carries TRBV2 and TRBJ2-1, with TRBD2 identical over 9 bases. Germline CDR1 and CDR2: SNHLY and FYNNEI. The CDR3 has 14 amino acids. Unmatched junction bases numbered 13, after V lost 11 bases and J lost 8 bases. The CDR3, as DNA: TGTGCCGGGTTGGTGCGGGAGGGTAGTGATGAGCAGTTCTTC. Protein sequence: CAGLVREGSDEQFF. Together with reference TRBV2 and TRBJ2-1, the CDR3 gives the full variable domain: EPEVTQTPSHQVTQMGQEVILRCVPISNHLYFYWYRQILGQKVEFLVSFYNNEISEKSEIFDDQFSVERPDGSNFTLKIRSTKLEDSAMYFCAGLVREGSDEQFFGPGTRLTVL.

J is TRBJ2-1 and V is TRBV6-5, with TRBD2 identical over 7 bases. Germline V gives CDR1 MNHEY, CDR2 SVGAGI. The junction had 7 bases not matched to a gene; V was cut back by 6 bases and J by 2 bases. This CDR3 comprises 15 residues. This CDR3 is CASSKAGYTYNEQFF. The CDR3 bases are TGTGCCAGCAGCAAAGCGGGATACACCTACAATGAGCAGTTCTTC.

This clone was counted only a few times. The chain couples TRBV6-5 to TRBJ1-1, with D perhaps matching TRBD1 (6 bases). Germline values: CDR1 MNHEY, CDR2 SVGAGI. The CDR3 consists of 13 residues. The germline V and J ends were trimmed by 8 bases and 1 base, with 11 bases remaining between them. The CDR3 DNA reads as TGTGCCAGCCGCCAGGGACAGAACACTGAAGCTTTCTTT. It translates to CASRQGQNTEAFF.

This clone was found once. J is TRBJ2-7 and V is TRBV5-6; 11 nucleotides agree with TRBD2. From germline, CDR1 is SGHDT and CDR2 YYEEEE. The CDR3 consists of 17 residues. Losses at the gene ends were 3 bases for V and 4 bases for J; bases not matched to a gene: 12. The CDR3 is CASSSTLLGLAAYEQYF. Here the CDR3 DNA reads TGTGCCAGCAGCTCCACCCTGCTGGGACTAGCGGCTTACGAGCAGTACTTC.

V is TRBV5-4 and J is TRBJ2-7; D is unresolved. Germline CDR1 and CDR2: SGHNT and YYREEE (reference sequence). V was shortened by 4 bases and J by 0 bases, with 11 bases between the two germline ends. The CDR3 sequence is 14 residues long. The CDR3 protein is CASSPSPSSYEQYF. The CDR3 coding sequence is TGTGCCAGCAGCCCCAGCCCTAGCTCCTACGAGCAGTACTTC.

The chain joins TRBV9 to TRBJ2-2; D is unresolved. The CDR3 has 15 amino acids. From germline, CDR1 is SGDLS and CDR2 YYNGEE. V lost 6 bases and J 4 bases, leaving 16 bases between the germline ends. CDR3 region: CASNPEVSSTGELFF. The CDR3 DNA follows: TGTGCCAGCAACCCAGAGGTGTCTTCCACCGGGGAGCTGTTTTTT.

This sequence joins TRBV11-2 and TRBJ2-5; D possibly corresponds to TRBD2 (5 bases). Germline V gene data show CDR1 as SGHAT and CDR2 as FQNNGV. Trimming took 1 base from V and 5 from J, leaving 17 bases between them. The CDR3 runs to 16 residues. The CDR3 region is CASSLGGLTRRETQYF. The CDR3, as DNA: TGTGCCAGCAGCTTAGGTGGACTCACCCGGCGGGAGACCCAGTACTTC.

This chain connects TRBV27 to TRBJ2-1; D possibly corresponds to TRBD1 (6 bases). This CDR3 is built from 18 residues. The germline gives CDR1 MNHEY, CDR2 SMNVEV (reference sequence). V lost 5 bases and J 0 bases, leaving 20 bases between the germline ends. CDR3 protein: CASSIQGATAVSYNEQFF. The DNA of the CDR3 is TGTGCCAGCAGTATACAGGGAGCCACCGCCGTCTCCTACAATGAGCAGTTCTTC.